This entry lists 18 T cell receptor beta chains sequenced from one sample in a study of cytomegalovirus exposure and HLA in healthy donors. Libraries were prepared by immunoSEQ multiplex PCR; TCRdb keeps only in-frame clonotypes and omits some of them. The data hold roughly 280,000 clones, with 80% to 90% observed a single time. What was sequenced was PBMCs. These TCRs come from a young woman in good health and CMV-seronegative.

This chain uses TRBV19 with TRBJ2-7; 14 bases align to TRBD2. CDR3 length: 17 residues. V dropped 2 bases and J dropped 2; count of bases not matched to a gene: 5. Germline V gene sequence: CDR1 LNHDA, CDR2 SQIVND (reference sequence). CDR3: CASSIPGLAGGPYEQYF. CDR3 sequence (DNA): TGTGCCAGTAGTATACCTGGACTAGCGGGAGGTCCCTACGAGCAGTACTTC.

This clone was counted only a few times. The V gene is TRBV6-1, the J gene TRBJ1-2, with D possibly matching TRBD1 (5 bases). The CDR3 is made up of 14 amino acids. Germline CDR1 reads MNHNS; CDR2 reads SASEGT. Trimming took 8 bases from V and 5 from J, leaving 18 bases between them. Here the CDR3 DNA reads TGTGCCAGCCGGGCAGGCTCGCGGGGGTATGGCTACACCTTC. It yields the protein CASRAGSRGYGYTF.

V usage is TRBV6-5 and J usage is TRBJ2-1, with D perhaps matching TRBD2 (5 bases). Trimming took 5 bases from V and 4 from J, leaving 6 bases between them. Germline CDR1 and CDR2: MNHEY and SVGAGI. The CDR3 is 12 residues long. For the CDR3, the DNA is TGTGCCAGCAGTAGGAGGTACAATGAGCAGTTCTTC. As protein: CASSRRYNEQFF.

This rearrangement joins TRBV30 to TRBJ2-5; 12 bases fit TRBD1. Germline V gene data show CDR1 as GTSNPN and CDR2 as SVGIG (reference sequence). J gave up 5 bases and V 7 bases, and 5 bases lay outside the gene matches. The CDR3 consists of 13 residues. CDR3 amino acids: CASWDRGQETQYF. Written as DNA, the CDR3 is TGTGCCTCCTGGGACAGGGGGCAGGAGACCCAGTACTTC.

The chain links TRBV5-1 to TRBJ1-1; 7 bases fit TRBD1. J gave up 0 bases and V 4 bases, and 9 bases lay outside the gene matches. This CDR3 comprises 16 residues. Germline CDR1 is SGHRS and CDR2 is YFSETQ. The CDR3 here is CASSAETGRLNTEAFF. CDR3 in DNA: TGCGCCAGCAGCGCTGAGACAGGGAGACTGAACACTGAAGCTTTCTTT.

The chain employs TRBV27 and TRBJ2-3; 14 bases match TRBD2. Losses at the gene ends were 5 bases for V and 5 bases for J; bases not matched to a gene: 6. The length of the CDR3 is 16 residues. CDR1 and CDR2 (germline): MNHEY, SMNVEV (reference sequence). This CDR3 is CASSPLGLAGVDTQYF. The CDR3 DNA sequence: TGTGCCAGCAGTCCCCTGGGACTAGCGGGGGTAGATACGCAGTATTTT.

This clone appeared a single time. The rearrangement links TRBV9 to TRBJ1-2; TRBD1 matches at 10 bases. V lost 0 bases and J lost 2; bases outside the gene matches: 1. The CDR3 sequence is 15 residues long. Per the germline V gene, CDR1 is SGDLS and CDR2 is YYNGEE. This CDR3 is CASSVGQGANYGYTF. The CDR3 DNA reads TGTGCCAGCAGCGTAGGACAGGGGGCGAACTATGGCTACACCTTC.

CDR3 DNA: TGTGCCAGCAGTTACTCGAGTAGCGGGGGAGGAAATGAGCAGTTCTTC. Residues: CASSYSSSGGGNEQFF. This rearrangement joins TRBV6-5 to TRBJ2-1, with 9 bases lining up with TRBD2. Germline V lookup: CDR1 MNHEY, CDR2 SVGAGI. Losses at the gene ends were 0 bases for V and 7 bases for J; bases not matched to a gene: 7. The CDR3 is made up of 16 amino acids.

The chain uses TRBV9 and TRBJ2-1; the D gene is possibly TRBD2 (5 bases). The V end was cut by 0 bases, the J end by 0 bases, with 7 bases between. CDR1 and CDR2 from the germline V gene are SGDLS and YYNGEE. This CDR3 spans 15 amino acids. CDR3 nucleotides: TGTGCCAGCAGCGTAGCTGAGGGCTCCTACAATGAGCAGTTCTTC. Protein: CASSVAEGSYNEQFF.

The V call is TRBV7-8, the J call TRBJ2-1; 8 nucleotides agree with TRBD2. V shed 0 bases and J 1 base; nucleotides not matched to a gene: 5. CDR1 and CDR2 (germline): SGHVS, FQNEAQ. The CDR3 consists of 17 residues. CDR3 loop: CASSLAGRGESYNEQFF. The CDR3 bases are TGTGCCAGCAGCTTAGCTGGGCGGGGGGAATCCTACAATGAGCAGTTCTTC.

V is TRBV4-2 and J is TRBJ1-4; 12 bases align to TRBD1. Germline values: CDR1 LGHNA, CDR2 YNFKEQ. Germline trimming cut 4 bases from V and 4 bases from J; bases unmatched to any gene: 7. The CDR3 covers 17 residues. The CDR3 DNA reads TGTGCCAGCAGCCCTCCGGGACAGGGGGCGGGTAATGAAAAACTGTTTTTT. This encodes CASSPPGQGAGNEKLFF.

This chain connects TRBV27 to TRBJ1-2; 7 nucleotides agree with TRBD1. V lost 3 bases, J lost 6 bases, and 7 bases stayed unmatched. Germline values: CDR1 MNHEY, CDR2 SMNVEV (reference sequence). This CDR3 contains 14 residues. CDR3: CASSFGRGAHGYTF. CDR3 bases: TGTGCCAGCAGTTTCGGCAGGGGGGCGCATGGCTACACCTTC.

The chain has TRBV7-2 and TRBJ1-5; a possible D gene is TRBD1 (6 bases). CDR1 and CDR2 from the germline V gene are SGHTA and FQGNSA. Trimming removed 5 bases from V and 3 bases from J, with 14 bases in between. This CDR3 is built from 15 residues. The CDR3 nucleotides read TGTGCCAGCAGCCGCCTGGCAGGGGTCAATCAGCCCCAGCATTTT. Protein sequence: CASSRLAGVNQPQHF. The complete variable domain, with remaining parts taken from reference TRBV7-2 and TRBJ1-5, reads GAGVSQSPSNKVTEKGKDVELRCDPISGHTALYWYRQSLGQGLEFLIYFQGNSAPDKSGLPSDRFSAERTGGSVSTLTIQRTQQEDSAVYLCASSRLAGVNQPQHFGDGTRLSIL.

The V gene is TRBV5-1, the J gene TRBJ2-7, with D tentatively TRBD2 (5 bases). The V gene's germline CDR1 is SGHRS and CDR2 YFSETQ. The CDR3 spans 14 residues. V was clipped by 7 bases and J by 2 bases, with 16 bases between them. The chain's CDR3 is CASSKEVATYEQYF. As DNA, the CDR3 is TGCGCCAGCTCCAAGGAGGTCGCCACCTACGAGCAGTACTTC. Full variable domain (remainder filled in from reference TRBV5-1 and TRBJ2-7): KAGVTQTPRYLIKTRGQQVTLSCSPISGHRSVSWYQQTPGQGLQFLFEYFSETQRNKGNFPGRFSGRQFSNSRSEMNVSTLELGDSALYLCASSKEVATYEQYFGPGTRLTVT.

The chain joins TRBV18 to TRBJ1-5, with no clear D. CDR1 and CDR2 from the germline V gene are KGHSH and LQKENI. V lost 3 bases to trimming and J lost 6 bases, with 9 bases between them. CDR3 length: 13 residues. The CDR3 spells CASSPSGGQPQHF. The CDR3 DNA follows: TGTGCCAGCTCACCCTCAGGAGGTCAGCCCCAGCATTTT.

This chain connects TRBV7-9 to TRBJ2-5; D perhaps matches TRBD1 (5 bases). V was clipped by 5 bases and J by 1 base, with 11 bases between them. The germline V gene encodes CDR1 SEHNR and CDR2 FQNEAQ (reference sequence). The CDR3 sequence is 14 residues long. The CDR3 sequence is CASSAWGSQETQYF. CDR3 in DNA: TGTGCCAGCAGCGCCTGGGGCTCCCAAGAGACCCAGTACTTC.

This clone was recorded only once. The sample contains more than one DNA sequence encoding this CDR3. The CDR3, as DNA: TGTGCCAGCAGCTTAGGGCAGGGAGGCCAGCCCCAGCATTTT. This codes for CASSLGQGGQPQHF. The chain joins TRBV7-2 to TRBJ1-5; the D gene is possibly TRBD1 (5 bases). CDR3 size: 14 residues. Germline CDR1 reads SGHTA; CDR2 reads FQGNSA. V gave up 1 base and J gave up 7 bases, with 11 bases separating them.

This clone was counted once. J is TRBJ2-3 and V is TRBV30; 9 nucleotides agree with TRBD2. The CDR3 is 15 residues long. J gave up 4 bases and V 4 bases, and 9 bases lay outside the gene matches. Germline V CDR1 and CDR2: GTSNPN, SVGIG (reference sequence). The CDR3 nucleotides are TGTGCCTGGACTGGCGGGAGGGCCCCCCCAGATACGCAGTATTTT. Translating it yields CAWTGGRAPPDTQYF.